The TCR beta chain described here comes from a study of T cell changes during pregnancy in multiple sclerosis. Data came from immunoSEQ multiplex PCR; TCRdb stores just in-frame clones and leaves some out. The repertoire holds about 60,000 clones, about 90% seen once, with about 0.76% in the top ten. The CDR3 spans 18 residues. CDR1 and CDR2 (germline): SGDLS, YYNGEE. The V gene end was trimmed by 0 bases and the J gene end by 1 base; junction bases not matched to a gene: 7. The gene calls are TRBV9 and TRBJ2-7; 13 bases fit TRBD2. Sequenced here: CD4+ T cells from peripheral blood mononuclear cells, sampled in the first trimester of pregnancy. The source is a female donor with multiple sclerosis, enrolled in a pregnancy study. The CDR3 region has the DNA TGTGCCAGCAGCGTAGGCCTCGCGGGACTAGCGGGATCCTACGAGCAGTACTTC. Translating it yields CASSVGLAGLAGSYEQYF. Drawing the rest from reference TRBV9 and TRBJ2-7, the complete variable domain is DSGVTQTPKHLITATGQRVTLRCSPRSGDLSVYWYQQSLDQGLQFLIQYYNGEERAKGNILERFSAQQFPDLHSELNLSSLELGDSALYFCASSVGLAGLAGSYEQYFGPGTRLTVT.